Following are 26 T cell receptor beta chains from one sample sequenced in a study of identical twins. TCRdb re-called the 5' RACE reads with MiXCR, one entry per CDR3 protein. The data contain some 240,000 distinct CDR3 sequences, over 9.5% of them singletons. Sequencing was done on a sample of memory T cells sorted from blood. These receptor sequences come from a man in his forties or fifties in good health.

There are many counts of this clonotype. The V gene is TRBV20-1, the J gene TRBJ2-7; D perhaps matches TRBD2 (5 bases). The CDR3 length is 13 residues. Germline V gene lookup returns CDR1 DFQATT and CDR2 SNEGSKA (reference sequence). V lost 6 bases and J 1 base, leaving 13 bases between the germline ends. The DNA for the CDR3 is TGCAGTGCCCCGGGTGAGGGATCCTACGAGCAGTACTTC. Its translation: CSAPGEGSYEQYF.

This clonotype was picked up many times. The rearrangement uses TRBV28 and TRBJ2-2; tentative D call: TRBD1 (6 bases). V lost 5 bases to trimming and J lost 3 bases, with 16 bases between them. The CDR3 extends over 16 amino acids. Germline-derived CDR1 and CDR2 are MDHEN and SYDVKM. The CDR3 region has the DNA TGTGCCAGCAGTAGTGCGGACAGAGGCCACACCGGGGAGCTGTTTTTT. Translation: CASSSADRGHTGELFF.

The V call is TRBV7-9, the J call TRBJ2-1; either TRBD1 or TRBD2 may supply D (5 bases each). V was trimmed by 6 bases and J by 9 bases, leaving 18 bases between them. Germline values: CDR1 SEHNR, CDR2 FQNEAQ (reference sequence). The CDR3 has 14 amino acids. In DNA, the CDR3 is TGTGCCAGCAGTTCTGGGACCCACAAGGTTGAGCAGTTCTTC. Its protein product is CASSSGTHKVEQFF.

Concerning this clonotype itself: A much larger clone is a single base away; this may be a read error. V is TRBV4-3 and J is TRBJ2-5, with TRBD2 matching over 10 bases. The CDR3 runs 14 residues. The V and J ends lost 1 base and 4 bases, in that order; junction bases with no gene match: 0. Germline V gene lookup returns CDR1 LGHNA and CDR2 YSLEER. CDR3: CASSQGLAGETQYF. Written as DNA, the CDR3 is TGCGCCAGCAGCCAAGGACTAGCGGGAGAGACCCAGTACTTC.

Ten or more counts support this clonotype. The genes are TRBV19 and TRBJ2-5; 7 nucleotides line up with TRBD2. Germline CDR1 is LNHDA and CDR2 is SQIVND (reference sequence). The J segment lost 5 bases and the V segment lost 5 bases, leaving 8 bases of the junction unmatched. This CDR3 is built from 14 residues. Here the CDR3 DNA reads TGTGCCAGTAGTCGGCGTAGCGGGTCCGAGACCCAGTACTTC. It codes for CASSRRSGSETQYF. The whole variable domain, remainder taken from reference TRBV19 and TRBJ2-5, is DGGITQSPKYLFRKEGQNVTLSCEQNLNHDAMYWYRQDPGQGLRLIYYSQIVNDFQKGDIAEGYSVSREKKESFPLTVTSAQKNPTAFYLCASSRRSGSETQYFGPGTRLLVL.

This clonotype was found many times. The chain is built from TRBV10-3 and TRBJ2-3, with D possibly matching TRBD1 (5 bases). Germline V gives CDR1 ENHRY, CDR2 SYGVKD. The CDR3 covers 16 residues. The ends were cut back, 0 bases at V and 0 bases at J, with 10 bases in the middle. The CDR3 loop reads CAISESTGRSTDTQYF. Here the CDR3 DNA reads TGTGCCATCAGTGAGTCTACAGGCCGAAGCACAGATACGCAGTATTTT.

A few counts support this clonotype. J is TRBJ1-2 and V is TRBV7-8; a weak D match, TRBD1 (6 bases). The V end lost 5 bases, the J end lost 5 bases, and 27 bases lay between the germline ends. The germline CDR1 and CDR2 sequences are SGHVS and FQNEAQ. The CDR3 runs 18 residues. This chain's CDR3 is CASSLWNYGGLRGYGYTF. Written as DNA, the CDR3 is TGTGCCAGCAGCCTCTGGAACTACGGGGGGCTACGAGGTTATGGCTACACCTTC.

At least ten counts were recorded for this clonotype. The chain couples TRBV20-1 to TRBJ2-1; D is ambiguous. In germline, CDR1 is DFQATT, CDR2 SNEGSKA (reference sequence). This CDR3 is built from 10 residues. V was shortened by 5 bases and J by 7 bases, with 6 bases between the two germline ends. For the CDR3, the DNA is TGCAGTGCTTATCTTAATGAGCAGTTCTTC. Amino acids: CSAYLNEQFF.

This clonotype has a handful of counts. This chain joins TRBV27 and TRBJ1-2; a weak D match, TRBD1 (5 bases). Per germline, CDR1 MNHEY and CDR2 SMNVEV (reference sequence). This CDR3 is built from 13 residues. Trimming took 6 bases from V and 4 from J, leaving 12 bases between them. The CDR3 protein is CASSHGGIYGYTF. In DNA, the CDR3 is TGTGCCAGCAGCCACGGGGGAATCTATGGCTACACCTTC.

This clonotype came up many times. The chain has TRBV4-2 and TRBJ2-5; 12 nucleotides line up with TRBD1. This CDR3 comprises 20 residues. With V trimmed by 7 bases and J by 5 bases, 23 bases remained unmatched. Germline lookup yields CDR1 LGHNA and CDR2 YNFKEQ. The CDR3 loop is CASNPVYYRDRGLGRETQYF. CDR3 coding DNA: TGTGCCAGCAACCCAGTTTATTACCGGGACAGGGGGCTGGGTAGGGAGACCCAGTACTTC.

The genes are TRBV24-1 and TRBJ2-5; D is perhaps TRBD1 (6 bases). CDR1 and CDR2 from the germline V gene are KGHDR and SFDVKD. Trimming left V 2 bases short and J 4 bases short, with 22 bases between. The CDR3 runs 18 residues. CDR3 DNA sequence: TGTGCCACCAGTGATTCAATTGGACAGCCTGGAAGGGGAGAGACCCAGTACTTC. Protein sequence: CATSDSIGQPGRGETQYF.

Many counts were recorded for this clonotype. The J gene is TRBJ2-3, the V gene TRBV29-1, with D uncertain. The CDR3 contains 13 residues. The germline V gene encodes CDR1 SQVTM and CDR2 ANQGSEA. With 4 bases removed from V and 2 bases from J, the gap between germline ends came to 10 bases. The CDR3 region has the DNA TGCAGCGTTGCTAGAGGCCCCACAGATACGCAGTATTTT. Amino acids: CSVARGPTDTQYF.

The chain has TRBV4-1 and TRBJ2-7; the D gene is possibly TRBD2 (5 bases). Germline CDR1 MGHRA, CDR2 YSYEKL. The V and J ends lost 4 bases and 3 bases respectively, with 13 bases between them. The CDR3 consists of 14 residues. Here the CDR3 DNA reads TGCGCCAGCAGCCCTTTCAGTGGAGGCTACGAGCAGTACTTC. It codes for CASSPFSGGYEQYF.

The rearrangement joins TRBV6-5 to TRBJ2-6, with unresolved D. The V gene lost 3 bases and the J gene lost 0 bases, with 9 bases spanning the gap. This CDR3 is 16 amino acids long. The germline gives CDR1 MNHEY, CDR2 SVGAGI. CDR3: CASSYTAFSGANVLTF. In DNA, the CDR3 is TGTGCCAGCAGTTATACAGCATTCTCTGGGGCCAACGTCCTGACTTTC.

In its sample, this clonotype was seen many times. V and J are TRBV18 and TRBJ2-1; TRBD1 agrees at 9 bases. V trimming: 3 bases; J trimming: 7 bases; junction bases outside the gene matches: 10. The CDR3 extends over 16 amino acids. Germline loops: CDR1 KGHSH, CDR2 LQKENI. The CDR3 nucleotides read TGTGCCAGCTCACCCTTCGGACAGGGGCTGGTGAATGAGCAGTTCTTC. Its translation is CASSPFGQGLVNEQFF.

V gene TRBV4-1 combines with J gene TRBJ1-2, with 9 bases that match TRBD1. V shed 7 bases and J 2 bases; nucleotides not matched to a gene: 5. The CDR3 has 14 amino acids. Germline-derived CDR1 and CDR2 are MGHRA and YSYEKL. CDR3 coding DNA: TGCGCCAGCAAAAAACAGGGGGCAAACTATGGCTACACCTTC. Encoded protein: CASKKQGANYGYTF.

This chain joins TRBV4-3 and TRBJ2-1, with D tentatively TRBD1 (6 bases). V was cut by 3 bases and J by 0 bases, with 9 bases left in between. CDR1 LGHNA and CDR2 YSLEER come from the germline V gene. This CDR3 spans 15 amino acids. The CDR3 here is CASSHRTASYNEQFF. The CDR3, as DNA: TGCGCCAGCAGCCACCGGACAGCCTCCTACAATGAGCAGTTCTTC.

This clonotype was seen a few times. The chain joins TRBV6-1 to TRBJ2-5; TRBD1 agrees at 7 bases. CDR1 and CDR2 from the germline V gene are MNHNS and SASEGT. The CDR3 covers 14 residues. V was pared by 7 bases and J by 0 bases, with 5 bases of the junction left unmatched. Here the CDR3 DNA reads TGTGCCAGCAACCGGGGACAGCACCAAGAGACCCAGTACTTC. Residues: CASNRGQHQETQYF.

This clonotype was seen repeatedly, ten times or more. CDR3: CATSRDRSTVPSTDTQYF. CDR3 coding DNA: TGTGCCACCAGCAGGGACAGGTCAACGGTCCCCAGCACAGATACGCAGTATTTT. This chain uses TRBV15 with TRBJ2-3; 7 nucleotides match TRBD1. CDR1 is LNHNV, CDR2 YYDKDF, per germline (reference sequence). The CDR3 has 18 residues. With V trimmed by 3 bases and J by 0 bases, 12 bases remained unmatched. The variable domain in full, with the rest retrieved from reference TRBV15 and TRBJ2-3, is DAMVIQNPRYQVTQFGKPVTLSCSQTLNHNVMYWYQQKSSQAPKLLFHYYDKDFNNEADTPDNFQSRRPNTSFCFLDIRSPGLGDTAMYLCATSRDRSTVPSTDTQYFGPGTRLTVL.

This clonotype came up many times. The gene calls are TRBV4-3 and TRBJ2-5, with 8 bases aligning to TRBD2. V lost 2 bases and J lost 1; bases outside the gene matches: 3. Germline V gene lookup returns CDR1 LGHNA and CDR2 YSLEER. This CDR3 spans 15 amino acids. Here the CDR3 DNA reads TGCGCCAGCAGCCAACAACTAGCGGTCCAAGAGACCCAGTACTTC. Translating it yields CASSQQLAVQETQYF.

CDR3 in amino acids: CASSFEGYEQYF. The CDR3 DNA is TGTGCCAGCAGTTTCGAAGGGTACGAGCAGTACTTC. The chain couples TRBV28 to TRBJ2-7, with D unclear. The CDR3 sequence is 12 residues long. Trimming pared 3 bases from V and 4 bases from J, leaving 7 bases between. CDR1 and CDR2 from the germline V gene are MDHEN and SYDVKM.

This sequence joins TRBV18 and TRBJ2-1; 9 bases align to TRBD2. V lost 0 bases to trimming and J lost 8 bases; unmatched junction nucleotides: 8. This CDR3 spans 16 amino acids. Germline CDR1 is KGHSH and CDR2 is LQKENI. The DNA for the CDR3 is TGTGCCAGCTCACCACCGATAGCGGGAGTAATATATGAGCAGTTCTTC. Amino acids: CASSPPIAGVIYEQFF.

This clonotype was counted at least ten times. This rearrangement joins TRBV12-3 or TRBV12-4 to TRBJ2-6; D is uncertain. The CDR3 sequence is 13 residues long. Trimming stripped 11 bases from V and 4 bases from J, with 12 bases between. CDR3: CAGKSAGANVLTF. CDR3 bases: TGTGCCGGAAAGTCGGCAGGGGCCAACGTCCTGACTTTC.

This clonotype was picked up a small number of times. The genes are TRBV29-1 and TRBJ1-1; D is unclear. In germline, CDR1 is SQVTM, CDR2 ANQGSEA. The CDR3 consists of 13 residues. Trimming pared 4 bases from V and 1 base from J, leaving 10 bases between. DNA of the CDR3: TGCAGCGTTGCTGAGGCACCGAACACTGAAGCTTTCTTT. It translates to CSVAEAPNTEAFF.

This clonotype has more than one count but fewer than ten. This chain connects TRBV7-8 to TRBJ2-5; D call uncertain. Trimming removed 5 bases from V and 4 bases from J, with 8 bases in between. There are 12 residues in the CDR3. CDR1 SGHVS and CDR2 FQNEAQ come from the germline V gene. DNA for the CDR3: TGTGCCAGCAGCCAAAAGCCAGAGACCCAGTACTTC. It codes for CASSQKPETQYF.

For this clonotype: One end of the junction varies from germline; a read error may be responsible. DNA for the CDR3: TGTGCCAGCAGCTTAGACAGGAATACAGAAAAACTGTTTTTT. Residues: CASSLDRNTEKLFF. The chain links TRBV12-3 or TRBV12-4 to TRBJ1-4; D is possibly TRBD1 (6 bases). The CDR3 is 14 residues long.